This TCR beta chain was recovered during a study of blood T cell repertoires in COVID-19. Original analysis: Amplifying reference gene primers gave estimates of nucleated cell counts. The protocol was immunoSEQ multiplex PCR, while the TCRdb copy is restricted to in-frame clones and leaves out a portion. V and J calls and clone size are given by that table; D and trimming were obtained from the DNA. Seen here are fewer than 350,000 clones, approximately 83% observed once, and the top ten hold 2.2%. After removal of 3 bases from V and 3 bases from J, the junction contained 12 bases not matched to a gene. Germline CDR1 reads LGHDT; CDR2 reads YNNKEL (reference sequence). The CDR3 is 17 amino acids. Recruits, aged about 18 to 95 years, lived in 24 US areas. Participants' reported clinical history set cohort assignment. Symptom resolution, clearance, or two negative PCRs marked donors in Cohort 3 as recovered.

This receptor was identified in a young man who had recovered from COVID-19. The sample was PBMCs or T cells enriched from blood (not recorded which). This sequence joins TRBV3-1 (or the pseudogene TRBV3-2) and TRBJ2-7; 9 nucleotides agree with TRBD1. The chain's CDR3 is CASSQSIRGQGIYEQYF. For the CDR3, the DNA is TGTGCCAGCAGCCAGTCGATTAGGGGACAGGGAATCTACGAGCAGTACTTC.